This TCR beta chain emerged from a study of shared clonotypes between healthy human individuals. Regarding the study as a whole: What naive subsets generally showed was a larger estimated richness than memory subsets showed.

CDR1 is SGHTA, CDR2 FQGNSA, per germline. There are 14 residues in the CDR3. V was trimmed by 5 bases and J by 4 bases, leaving 14 bases between them. Comment on this clone: Antigen unknown.

For each subset, genomic DNA was distributed in equal portions over several immunoSEQ plates. Sequencing was performed with immunoSEQ multiplex PCR; in TCRdb, only in-frame clones are kept and a portion is missing. The table includes millions of clones, roughly 96% detected once. The chain joins TRBV7-2 to TRBJ2-5; no clear D gene. The sample taken for sequencing was naive CD4+ T cells sorted from blood. The subset: CD45RA+ positively selected. The TCR was taken from a man younger than 35 in good health. The CDR3 nucleotides are TGTGCCAGCAGCACCACGGCTCCAGCAGAGACCCAGTACTTC. Translated, it gives CASSTTAPAETQYF.